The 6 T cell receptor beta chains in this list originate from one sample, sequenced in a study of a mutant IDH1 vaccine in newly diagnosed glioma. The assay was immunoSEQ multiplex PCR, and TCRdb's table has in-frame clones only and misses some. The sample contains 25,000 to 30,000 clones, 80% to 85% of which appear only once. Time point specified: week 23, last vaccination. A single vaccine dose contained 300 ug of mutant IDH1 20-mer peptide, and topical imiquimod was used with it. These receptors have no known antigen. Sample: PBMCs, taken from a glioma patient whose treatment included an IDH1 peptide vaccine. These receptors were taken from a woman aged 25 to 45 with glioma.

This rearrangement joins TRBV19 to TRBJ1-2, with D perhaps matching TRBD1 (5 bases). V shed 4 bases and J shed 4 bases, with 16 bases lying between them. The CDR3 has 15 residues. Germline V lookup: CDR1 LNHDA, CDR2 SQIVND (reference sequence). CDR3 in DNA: TGTGCCAGTAGTAATTTAGACAGACCAACCTATGGCTACACCTTC. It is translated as CASSNLDRPTYGYTF.

CDR3 residues: CASSASFGGANVLTF. DNA for the CDR3: TGTGCCAGCAGCGCGAGTTTCGGGGGGGCCAACGTCCTGACTTTC. The chain links TRBV9 to TRBJ2-6; D gene unclear. V gave up 3 bases and J gave up 4 bases, with 11 bases separating them. The CDR3 runs 15 residues. CDR1 and CDR2 (germline): SGDLS, YYNGEE.

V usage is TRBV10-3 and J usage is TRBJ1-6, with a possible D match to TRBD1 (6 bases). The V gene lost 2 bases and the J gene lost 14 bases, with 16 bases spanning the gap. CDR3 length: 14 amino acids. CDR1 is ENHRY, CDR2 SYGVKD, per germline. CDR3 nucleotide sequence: TGTGCCATCAGTGAGGTAGGGGGAGTAGTCTCCCTCCACTTT. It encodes CAISEVGGVVSLHF.

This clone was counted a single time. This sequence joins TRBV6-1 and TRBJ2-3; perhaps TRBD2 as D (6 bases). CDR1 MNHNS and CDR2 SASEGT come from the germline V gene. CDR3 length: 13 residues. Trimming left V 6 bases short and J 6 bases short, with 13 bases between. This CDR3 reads CASSWRVWDTQYF. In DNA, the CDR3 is TGTGCCAGCAGCTGGAGGGTCTGGGATACGCAGTATTTT.

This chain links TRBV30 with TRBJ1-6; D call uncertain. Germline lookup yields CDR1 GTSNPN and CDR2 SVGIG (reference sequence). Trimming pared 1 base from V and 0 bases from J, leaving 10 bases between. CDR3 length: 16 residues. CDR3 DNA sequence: TGTGCCTGGAGTGGTGGCGTATACTCCTATAATTCACCCCTCCACTTT. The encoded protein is CAWSGGVYSYNSPLHF.

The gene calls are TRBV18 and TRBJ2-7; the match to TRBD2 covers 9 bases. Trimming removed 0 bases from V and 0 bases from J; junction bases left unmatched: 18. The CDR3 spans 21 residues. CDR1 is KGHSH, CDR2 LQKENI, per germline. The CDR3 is CASSPPRGGNYYRGGSYEQYF. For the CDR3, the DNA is TGTGCCAGCTCACCACCGCGGGGGGGGAATTACTACAGGGGAGGCTCCTACGAGCAGTACTTC.